Listed here are 5 T cell receptor beta chains from one sample, sequenced in a study of response to subunit inactivated influenza vaccine. From the RT-PCR reads, TCRdb called clonotypes with MiXCR, one entry per CDR3 protein. Of 650,000 to 800,000 distinct CDR3 sequences in the sample, approximately 17% were seen once. The sample in question was PBMCs from blood, obtained 4 to 6 days after vaccination. The receptors were gathered from a man aged 45-65 years who received an inactivated influenza vaccine.

Only a few counts were recorded for this clonotype. The chain couples TRBV24-1 to TRBJ2-3; D remains unclear. CDR1 and CDR2 (germline): KGHDR, SFDVKD. The CDR3 is 12 amino acids. Trimming took 6 bases from V and 2 from J, leaving 5 bases between them. The CDR3 DNA reads TGTGCCACCAGTACGGACACAGATACGCAGTATTTT. Amino acids: CATSTDTDTQYF.

This rearrangement joins TRBV29-1 to TRBJ1-1, with D hard to call. Trimming left V 4 bases short and J 4 bases short, with 13 bases between. This CDR3 region has 13 residues. Germline V gene lookup returns CDR1 SQVTM and CDR2 ANQGSEA. CDR3 in DNA: TGCAGCGTTGTCGCCGGGGTGATCACTGAAGCTTTCTTT. Residues: CSVVAGVITEAFF.

This clonotype was seen more than once but under ten times. This sequence joins TRBV15 and TRBJ1-4; D unclear. Trimming removed 5 bases from V and 0 bases from J, with 10 bases in between. The CDR3 is made up of 15 amino acids. CDR1 is LNHNV, CDR2 YYDKDF, per germline (reference sequence). The CDR3 reads CATSSEGATNEKLFF. CDR3 coding DNA: TGTGCCACCAGCTCGGAGGGTGCAACTAATGAAAAACTGTTTTTT.

There are many counts of this clonotype. This chain's CDR3 is CSAAQEGLGVEQFF. CDR3 nucleotide sequence: TGCAGTGCTGCTCAGGAGGGACTAGGGGTTGAGCAGTTCTTC. The chain is built from TRBV20-1 and TRBJ2-1; 8 nucleotides align to TRBD2. Germline CDR1 DFQATT, CDR2 SNEGSKA (reference sequence). This CDR3 has 14 residues. V dropped 5 bases and J dropped 9; count of bases not matched to a gene: 12.

The chain has TRBV4-2 and TRBJ2-5; D call uncertain. This CDR3 comprises 16 residues. V lost 1 base and J lost 1, with 13 bases in between. Looked up from germline, CDR1 is LGHNA and CDR2 is YNFKEQ. The CDR3 loop reads CASSQVAAPSQETQYF. Here the CDR3 DNA reads TGTGCCAGCAGCCAAGTAGCCGCGCCTTCCCAAGAGACCCAGTACTTC.